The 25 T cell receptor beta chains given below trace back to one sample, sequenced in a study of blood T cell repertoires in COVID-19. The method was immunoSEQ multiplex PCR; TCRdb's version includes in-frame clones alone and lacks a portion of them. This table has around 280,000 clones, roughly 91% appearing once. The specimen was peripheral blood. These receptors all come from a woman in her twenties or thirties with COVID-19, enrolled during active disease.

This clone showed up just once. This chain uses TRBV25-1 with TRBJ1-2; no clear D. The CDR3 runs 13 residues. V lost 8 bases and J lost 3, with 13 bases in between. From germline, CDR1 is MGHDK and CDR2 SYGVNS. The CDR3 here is CASSQSGYYGYTF. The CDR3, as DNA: TGTGCCAGCTCTCAATCGGGGTACTATGGCTACACCTTC.

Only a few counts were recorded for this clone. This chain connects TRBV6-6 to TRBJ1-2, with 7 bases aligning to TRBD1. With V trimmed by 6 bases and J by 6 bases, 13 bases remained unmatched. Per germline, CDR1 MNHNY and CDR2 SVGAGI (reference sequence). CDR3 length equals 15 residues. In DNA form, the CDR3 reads TGTGCCAGCAGGGAGGGTGGTTTTACAGGGGATGGCTACACCTTC. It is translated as CASREGGFTGDGYTF.

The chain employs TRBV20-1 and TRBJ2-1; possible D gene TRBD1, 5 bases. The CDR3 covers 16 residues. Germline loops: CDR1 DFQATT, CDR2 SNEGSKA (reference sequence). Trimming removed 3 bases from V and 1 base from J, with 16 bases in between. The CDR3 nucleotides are TGCAGTGCTAGTAAGGGTGGCAGGGTGTCCTACAATGAGCAGTTCTTC. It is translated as CSASKGGRVSYNEQFF.

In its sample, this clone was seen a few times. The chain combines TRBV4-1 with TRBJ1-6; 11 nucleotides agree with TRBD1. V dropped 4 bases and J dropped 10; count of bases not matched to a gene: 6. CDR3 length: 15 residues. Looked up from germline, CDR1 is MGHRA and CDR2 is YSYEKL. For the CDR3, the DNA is TGCGCCAGCAGCCCGTCCGGGACAGGGGGATCACCCCTCCACTTT. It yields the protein CASSPSGTGGSPLHF.

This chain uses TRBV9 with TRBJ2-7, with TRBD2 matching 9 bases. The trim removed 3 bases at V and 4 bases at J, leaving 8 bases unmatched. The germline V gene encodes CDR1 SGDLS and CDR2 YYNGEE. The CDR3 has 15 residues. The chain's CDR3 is CASSALSGGFYEQYF. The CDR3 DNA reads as TGTGCCAGCAGCGCTCTTAGCGGGGGCTTTTACGAGCAGTACTTC.

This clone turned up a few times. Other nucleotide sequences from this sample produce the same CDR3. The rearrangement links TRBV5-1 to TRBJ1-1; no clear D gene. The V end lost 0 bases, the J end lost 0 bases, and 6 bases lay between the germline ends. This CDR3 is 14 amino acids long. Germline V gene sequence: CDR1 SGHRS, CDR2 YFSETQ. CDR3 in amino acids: CASSLGLLNTEAFF. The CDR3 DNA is TGCGCCAGCAGCTTGGGGCTGCTGAACACTGAAGCTTTCTTT.

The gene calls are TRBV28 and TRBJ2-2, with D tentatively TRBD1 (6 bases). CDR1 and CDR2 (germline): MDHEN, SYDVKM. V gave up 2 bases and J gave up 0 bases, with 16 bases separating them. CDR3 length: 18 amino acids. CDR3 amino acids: CASSLIIGGRSNTGELFF. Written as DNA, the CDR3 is TGTGCCAGCAGTTTAATCATAGGGGGACGGTCGAACACCGGGGAGCTGTTTTTT.

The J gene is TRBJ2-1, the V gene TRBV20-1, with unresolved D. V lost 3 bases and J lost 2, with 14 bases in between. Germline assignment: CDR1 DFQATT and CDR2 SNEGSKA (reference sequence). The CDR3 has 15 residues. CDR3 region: CSASKSEVAYNEQFF. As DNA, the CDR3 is TGCAGTGCTAGTAAGAGCGAGGTCGCCTACAATGAGCAGTTCTTC.

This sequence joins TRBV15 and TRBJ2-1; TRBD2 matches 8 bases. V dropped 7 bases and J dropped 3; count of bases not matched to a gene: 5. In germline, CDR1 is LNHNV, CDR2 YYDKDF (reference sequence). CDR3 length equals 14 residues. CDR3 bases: TGTGCCACCATCGCGGGGGGCCACTACAATGAGCAGTTCTTC. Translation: CATIAGGHYNEQFF.

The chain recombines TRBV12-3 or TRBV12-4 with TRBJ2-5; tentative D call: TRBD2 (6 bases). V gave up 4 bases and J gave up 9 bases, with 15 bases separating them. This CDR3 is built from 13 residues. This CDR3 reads CASSSAPSGAQYF. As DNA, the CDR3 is TGTGCCAGCAGTTCGGCCCCATCGGGGGCCCAGTACTTC.

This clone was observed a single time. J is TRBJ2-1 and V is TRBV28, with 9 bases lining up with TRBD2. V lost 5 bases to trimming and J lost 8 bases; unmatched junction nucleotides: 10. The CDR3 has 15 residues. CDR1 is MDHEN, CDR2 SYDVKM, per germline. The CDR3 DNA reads TGTGCCAGCAGTCGCGCTAGCGGGGTTGTCGATGAGCAGTTCTTC. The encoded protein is CASSRASGVVDEQFF. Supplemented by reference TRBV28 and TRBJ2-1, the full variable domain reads DVKVTQSSRYLVKRTGEKVFLECVQDMDHENMFWYRQDPGLGLRLIYFSYDVKMKEKGDIPEGYSVSREKKERFSLILESASTNQTSMYLCASSRASGVVDEQFFGPGTRLTVL.

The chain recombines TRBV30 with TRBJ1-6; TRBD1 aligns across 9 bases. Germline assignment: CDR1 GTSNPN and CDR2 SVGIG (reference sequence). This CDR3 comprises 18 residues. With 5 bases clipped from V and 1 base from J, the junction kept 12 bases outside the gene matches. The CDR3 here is CAWGGQGREHSYNSPLHF. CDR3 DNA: TGTGCCTGGGGGGGACAGGGAAGGGAACATTCCTATAATTCACCCCTCCACTTT.

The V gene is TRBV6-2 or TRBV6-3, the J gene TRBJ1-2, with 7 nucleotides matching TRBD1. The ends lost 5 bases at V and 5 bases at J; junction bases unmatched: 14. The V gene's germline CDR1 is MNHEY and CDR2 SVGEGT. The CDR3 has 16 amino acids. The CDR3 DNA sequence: TGTGCCAGCAGTCCGGAAATCAGGGGGTCCCATTATGGCTACACCTTC. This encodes CASSPEIRGSHYGYTF.

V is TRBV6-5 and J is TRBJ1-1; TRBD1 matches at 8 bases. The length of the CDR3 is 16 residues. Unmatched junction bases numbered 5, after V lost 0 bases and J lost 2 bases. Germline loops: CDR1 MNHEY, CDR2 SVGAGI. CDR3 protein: CASSYSTGGTNTEAFF. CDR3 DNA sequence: TGTGCCAGCAGTTACTCCACAGGGGGTACTAACACTGAAGCTTTCTTT.

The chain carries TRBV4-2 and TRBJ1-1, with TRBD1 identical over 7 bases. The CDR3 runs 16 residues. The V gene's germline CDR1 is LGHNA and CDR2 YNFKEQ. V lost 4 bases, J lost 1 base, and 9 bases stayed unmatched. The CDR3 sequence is CASSPRQGSANTEAFF. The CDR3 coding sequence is TGTGCCAGCAGCCCACGACAGGGCTCTGCGAACACTGAAGCTTTCTTT.

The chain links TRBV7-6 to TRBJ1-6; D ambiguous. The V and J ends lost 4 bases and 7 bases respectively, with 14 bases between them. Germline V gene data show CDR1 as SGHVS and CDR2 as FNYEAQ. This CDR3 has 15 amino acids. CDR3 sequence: CASSSSHRGNSPLHF. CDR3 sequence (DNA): TGTGCCAGCAGCTCCAGCCACCGAGGGAATTCACCCCTCCACTTT.

Here the CDR3 DNA reads TGTGCCAGCAGCTTGGTGCGGCTCTCCTACGAGCAGTACTTC. Its translation is CASSLVRLSYEQYF. This rearrangement joins TRBV5-5 to TRBJ2-7, with D unresolved. The CDR3 covers 14 residues. Looked up from germline, CDR1 is SGHKS and CDR2 is YYEKEE (reference sequence). Trimming shortened V by 0 bases and J by 0 bases, and 7 bases separated the two germline ends.

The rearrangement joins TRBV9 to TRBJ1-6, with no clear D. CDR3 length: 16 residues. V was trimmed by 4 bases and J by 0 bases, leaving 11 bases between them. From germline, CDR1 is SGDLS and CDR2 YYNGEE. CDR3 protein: CASSLGRSSYNSPLHF. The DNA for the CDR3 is TGTGCCAGCAGCTTAGGTAGGAGCTCCTATAATTCACCCCTCCACTTT.

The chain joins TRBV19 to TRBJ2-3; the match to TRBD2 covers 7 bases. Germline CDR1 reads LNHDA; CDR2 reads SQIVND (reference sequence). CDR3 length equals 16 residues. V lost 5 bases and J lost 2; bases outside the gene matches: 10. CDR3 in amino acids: CASSRGSRANTDTQYF. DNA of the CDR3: TGTGCCAGTAGTCGCGGGAGCAGGGCTAACACAGATACGCAGTATTTT.

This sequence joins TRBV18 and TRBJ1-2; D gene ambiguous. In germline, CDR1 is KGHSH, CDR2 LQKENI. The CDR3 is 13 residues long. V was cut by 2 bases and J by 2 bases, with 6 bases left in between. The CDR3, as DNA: TGTGCCAGCTCACCAGCGGGGAACTATGGCTACACCTTC. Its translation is CASSPAGNYGYTF.

As DNA, the CDR3 is TGTGCCAGCAGAAAAGGACGGGACAGGGTCTCCGGGGAGCTGTTTTTT. This sequence encodes CASRKGRDRVSGELFF. This chain uses TRBV3-1 (or the pseudogene TRBV3-2) with TRBJ2-2; 9 nucleotides align to TRBD1. Germline CDR1 is LGHDT and CDR2 is YNNKEL (reference sequence). J lost 6 bases, V lost 6 bases, and 11 bases had no gene match. The CDR3 loop spans 16 amino acids.

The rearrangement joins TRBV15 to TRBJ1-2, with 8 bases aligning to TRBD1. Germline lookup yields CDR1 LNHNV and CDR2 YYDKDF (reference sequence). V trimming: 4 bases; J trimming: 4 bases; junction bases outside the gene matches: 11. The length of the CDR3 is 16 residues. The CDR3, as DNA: TGTGCCACCAGCACTGTTTCAGGGGGCATAGGCTATGGCTACACCTTC. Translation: CATSTVSGGIGYGYTF. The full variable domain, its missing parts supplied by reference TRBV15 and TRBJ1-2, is DAMVIQNPRYQVTQFGKPVTLSCSQTLNHNVMYWYQQKSSQAPKLLFHYYDKDFNNEADTPDNFQSRRPNTSFCFLDIRSPGLGDTAMYLCATSTVSGGIGYGYTFGSGTRLTVV.

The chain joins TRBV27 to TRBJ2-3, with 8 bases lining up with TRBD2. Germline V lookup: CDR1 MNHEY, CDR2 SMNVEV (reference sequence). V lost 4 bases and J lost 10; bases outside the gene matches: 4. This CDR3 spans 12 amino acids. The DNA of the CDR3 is TGTGCCAGCAGTTACCGGGGGGGGGCGCAGTATTTT. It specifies CASSYRGGAQYF.

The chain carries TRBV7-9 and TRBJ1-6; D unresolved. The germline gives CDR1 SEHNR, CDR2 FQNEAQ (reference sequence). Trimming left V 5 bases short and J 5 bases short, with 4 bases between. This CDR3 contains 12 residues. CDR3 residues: CASSRDNSPLHF. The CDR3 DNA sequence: TGTGCCAGCAGCCGTGATAATTCACCCCTCCACTTT.

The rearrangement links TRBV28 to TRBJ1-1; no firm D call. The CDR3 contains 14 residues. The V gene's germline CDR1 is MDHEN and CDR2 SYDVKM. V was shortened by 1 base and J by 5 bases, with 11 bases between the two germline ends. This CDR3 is CASSLLGGQTEAFF. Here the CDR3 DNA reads TGTGCCAGCAGTTTATTGGGTGGGCAGACTGAAGCTTTCTTT.